This T cell receptor (beta chain) derives from a study of response to subunit inactivated influenza vaccine. About this clonotype itself: The antigen remains undetermined.

V trimming: 2 bases; J trimming: 3 bases; junction bases outside the gene matches: 4. The germline CDR1 and CDR2 sequences are MNHEY and SVGEGT. The CDR3 consists of 16 residues. Using its own MiXCR run on the RT-PCR reads, TCRdb lists one record per CDR3 protein. Here the sample spans about 480,000 distinct CDR3 sequences, about 25% being singletons. Whole-study results and caveats: Few new T cells, the authors suggested, are recruited by each seasonal influenza vaccination.

The chain links TRBV6-2 or TRBV6-3 to TRBJ2-1; TRBD2 matches 10 bases. This sequence was found in a man in his fifties or sixties who received an inactivated influenza vaccine. This specimen was CD4+ T cells sorted from PBMCs, taken 5 to 6 days after vaccination. The DNA for the CDR3 is TGTGCCAGCAGTTACCGTAGCGGGGGGCGCTACAATGAGCAGTTCTTC. It is translated as CASSYRSGGRYNEQFF.